Listed below are T cell receptor beta chains from one sample, sequenced in a study of regulatory T cells in long-lasting Graves disease. Each CDR3 protein is one row after TCRdb ran MiXCR on the multiplex PCR reads. The sample contains almost 450,000 distinct CDR3 sequences, less than 20% of which appear only once. These sequences were also reported in another study, on T cells in Graves' hyperthyroidism and ophthalmopathy.

The sample was peripheral blood mononuclear cells (PBMCs), taken at new diagnosis, from a patient treated with antithyroid drugs. Receptors originate from a woman under 40 with Graves disease. The CDR3 runs from the conserved cysteine through the conserved F or W. Each record gives: V gene, clone size, J gene, D gene, CDR3 protein. A D gene is named only where the DNA matches it firmly. For some rows the clone size is stated as once, few or many, or as a class when expanded; others skip it.

v_gene: TRBV9
abundance: many
j_gene: TRBJ2-2
d_gene: -
CDR3aa: CASSVLASNTGELFF

v_gene: TRBV28
abundance: many
j_gene: TRBJ2-1
d_gene: -
CDR3aa: CASSFRGTRQHEQFF

v_gene: TRBV28
abundance: many
j_gene: TRBJ1-6
d_gene: -
CDR3aa: CASSSPGGNSPLHF

v_gene: TRBV2
abundance: -
j_gene: TRBJ1-6
d_gene: TRBD1
CDR3aa: CASSVGRGPNSPLHF

v_gene: TRBV29-1
abundance: many
j_gene: TRBJ2-5
d_gene: -
CDR3aa: CSVATEAGGQETQYF

v_gene: TRBV11-1
abundance: many
j_gene: TRBJ2-4
d_gene: TRBD1
CDR3aa: CASSVGQGANKNIQYF

v_gene: TRBV5-8
abundance: many
j_gene: TRBJ2-3
d_gene: TRBD2
CDR3aa: CASSLAGGSTDTQYF

v_gene: TRBV5-1
abundance: many
j_gene: TRBJ1-2
d_gene: TRBD1
CDR3aa: CASSKAPGQGHYGYTF

v_gene: TRBV9
abundance: -
j_gene: TRBJ1-2
d_gene: -
CDR3aa: CASRDGRGNYGYTF

v_gene: TRBV20-1
abundance: many
j_gene: TRBJ2-4
d_gene: TRBD1
CDR3aa: CSARDQTGMDIQYF

v_gene: TRBV27
abundance: many
j_gene: TRBJ2-7
d_gene: -
CDR3aa: CASTLLAPYEQYF

v_gene: TRBV11-2
abundance: many
j_gene: TRBJ1-2
d_gene: -
CDR3aa: CASSLEIQELGGYGYTF

v_gene: TRBV29-1
abundance: -
j_gene: TRBJ2-6
d_gene: -
CDR3aa: CSVFRVGLSGANVLTF

v_gene: TRBV5-8
abundance: many
j_gene: TRBJ1-2
d_gene: TRBD1
CDR3aa: CASSSRQGDGYTF

v_gene: TRBV20-1
abundance: few
j_gene: TRBJ2-1
d_gene: TRBD2
CDR3aa: CSAAGEFF

v_gene: TRBV19
abundance: -
j_gene: TRBJ1-2
d_gene: -
CDR3aa: CASFPGPDNYGYTF

v_gene: TRBV19
abundance: -
j_gene: TRBJ1-1
d_gene: -
CDR3aa: CASTHENTEAFF

v_gene: TRBV10-3
abundance: -
j_gene: TRBJ2-7
d_gene: -
CDR3aa: CAIGRGGTREQYF

v_gene: TRBV18
abundance: many
j_gene: TRBJ2-1
d_gene: TRBD2
CDR3aa: CASSLFGRGRMDEQFF

v_gene: TRBV7-9
abundance: few
j_gene: TRBJ1-1
d_gene: TRBD1
CDR3aa: CASYSPGQGRGYTEAFF

v_gene: TRBV2
abundance: many
j_gene: TRBJ1-2
d_gene: TRBD1
CDR3aa: CASRKADRSANYGYTF

v_gene: TRBV9
abundance: -
j_gene: TRBJ2-3
d_gene: TRBD2
CDR3aa: CASSPGLAGSFTDTQYF

v_gene: TRBV19
abundance: -
j_gene: TRBJ1-5
d_gene: TRBD1
CDR3aa: CASSIQGGRGNQPQHF

v_gene: TRBV13
abundance: many
j_gene: TRBJ1-1
d_gene: TRBD1
CDR3aa: CASSSQGARNTEAFF

v_gene: TRBV28
abundance: many
j_gene: TRBJ2-5
d_gene: -
CDR3aa: CASSKIPYQETQYF

v_gene: TRBV12-3/TRBV12-4
abundance: -
j_gene: TRBJ1-5
d_gene: -
CDR3aa: CASSFLVGGQPQHF

v_gene: TRBV13
abundance: many
j_gene: TRBJ2-7
d_gene: -
CDR3aa: CASSLGGTNSYEQYF

v_gene: TRBV27
abundance: many
j_gene: TRBJ2-7
d_gene: TRBD1
CDR3aa: CASTLQGDEYEQYF

v_gene: TRBV29-1
abundance: few
j_gene: TRBJ2-3
d_gene: -
CDR3aa: CSVEGMDGSTDTQYF

v_gene: TRBV7-8
abundance: -
j_gene: TRBJ1-4
d_gene: TRBD1
CDR3aa: CASGSGTANEKLFF

v_gene: TRBV13
abundance: many
j_gene: TRBJ1-2
d_gene: -
CDR3aa: CASSLGILTADTYYGYTF

v_gene: TRBV14
abundance: few
j_gene: TRBJ2-1
d_gene: -
CDR3aa: CASSQLAYEQFF

v_gene: TRBV10-3
abundance: many
j_gene: TRBJ2-2
d_gene: -
CDR3aa: CAISGSDTNTGELFF

v_gene: TRBV9
abundance: -
j_gene: TRBJ2-1
d_gene: -
CDR3aa: CASSVGSLDYNEQFF

v_gene: TRBV5-1
abundance: many
j_gene: TRBJ2-7
d_gene: TRBD1
CDR3aa: CASSFRTGDSYEQYF

v_gene: TRBV27
abundance: many
j_gene: TRBJ2-5
d_gene: TRBD2
CDR3aa: CASMSGRAQKETQYF

v_gene: TRBV6-1
abundance: many
j_gene: TRBJ1-5
d_gene: -
CDR3aa: CASTNPRPSQNQPQHF

v_gene: TRBV19
abundance: -
j_gene: TRBJ1-5
d_gene: -
CDR3aa: CASSMIDQPQHF

v_gene: TRBV18
abundance: -
j_gene: TRBJ2-7
d_gene: -
CDR3aa: CASSPWGRLNYEQYF

v_gene: TRBV24-1
abundance: many
j_gene: TRBJ2-1
d_gene: -
CDR3aa: CATSDTGSGSYNEQFF

v_gene: TRBV6-1
abundance: many
j_gene: TRBJ2-1
d_gene: TRBD1
CDR3aa: CALGQGIMNEQFF

v_gene: TRBV29-1
abundance: -
j_gene: TRBJ2-5
d_gene: TRBD2
CDR3aa: CSVALAGRALDTQYF

v_gene: TRBV7-9
abundance: few
j_gene: TRBJ1-1
d_gene: -
CDR3aa: CASSLAGMRAVEAFF

v_gene: TRBV12-3/TRBV12-4
abundance: many
j_gene: TRBJ1-2
d_gene: -
CDR3aa: CASSLWGAGGYTF

v_gene: TRBV27
abundance: many
j_gene: TRBJ1-2
d_gene: -
CDR3aa: CASGHGPSYGYTF

v_gene: TRBV19
abundance: -
j_gene: TRBJ2-2
d_gene: -
CDR3aa: CASSFQGRRGSGELFF

v_gene: TRBV7-8
abundance: many
j_gene: TRBJ1-1
d_gene: TRBD1
CDR3aa: CASSLRTGREAFF

v_gene: TRBV19
abundance: few
j_gene: TRBJ1-5
d_gene: TRBD1
CDR3aa: CASTPEGQGNQPQHF

v_gene: TRBV7-3
abundance: few
j_gene: TRBJ2-1
d_gene: -
CDR3aa: CASSLTEENEQFF

v_gene: TRBV28
abundance: many
j_gene: TRBJ2-5
d_gene: -
CDR3aa: CASRGPLRETQYF

v_gene: TRBV18
abundance: many
j_gene: TRBJ2-5
d_gene: -
CDR3aa: CASSPIAAQETQYF

v_gene: TRBV5-1
abundance: -
j_gene: TRBJ1-5
d_gene: -
CDR3aa: CASSLTGQESPQHF

v_gene: TRBV20-1
abundance: many
j_gene: TRBJ2-7
d_gene: -
CDR3aa: CSARDIGALEQYF

v_gene: TRBV5-1
abundance: many
j_gene: TRBJ2-3
d_gene: TRBD2
CDR3aa: CASSSWGLAGGDTQYF

v_gene: TRBV9
abundance: many
j_gene: TRBJ1-1
d_gene: -
CDR3aa: CASGNGTEAFF

v_gene: TRBV6-2/TRBV6-3
abundance: few
j_gene: TRBJ2-2
d_gene: -
CDR3aa: CASRKGGVTGELFF

v_gene: TRBV29-1
abundance: many
j_gene: TRBJ1-2
d_gene: -
CDR3aa: CSVARGGDYGYTF

v_gene: TRBV5-6
abundance: -
j_gene: TRBJ2-1
d_gene: TRBD2
CDR3aa: CASSLDRGLAGNNEQFF

v_gene: TRBV3-1
abundance: many
j_gene: TRBJ2-2
d_gene: TRBD2
CDR3aa: CASSQGLAGVPGELFF